What follows are 3 T cell receptor beta chains derived from one specimen sequenced in a study of blood T cells in healthy people across ages. A second PCR of about 7 to 12 cycles used a sample-barcoded 5' primer and a J-beta primer mix. TCRdb recomputed calls from the 5' RACE reads with MiXCR, one row per CDR3 protein. The sample has 600,000 to 850,000 distinct CDR3 sequences; around 25% are singletons. This same sample was also taken into another study, of T cells of mothers and their children.

Sequencing was performed on blood. Receptors originate from a boy younger than 18 in good health.

This clonotype was counted at least ten times. This chain joins TRBV12-3 or TRBV12-4 and TRBJ2-3; no clear D gene. V was pared by 3 bases and J by 3 bases, with 1 base between. The CDR3 spans 11 residues. The CDR3 spells CASSLTDTQYF. The CDR3 DNA follows: TGTGCCAGCAGTTTGACAGATACGCAGTATTTT.

This clonotype was seen a handful of times. The chain carries TRBV20-1 and TRBJ2-7, with D maybe TRBD2 (6 bases). The germline CDR1 and CDR2 sequences are DFQATT and SNEGSKA (reference sequence). The ends were cut back, 0 bases at V and 2 bases at J, with 14 bases in the middle. This CDR3 region has 15 residues. DNA of the CDR3: TGCAGTGCTAGAGACGCCGGGAGAGGGACCTACGAGCAGTACTTC. This gives the protein CSARDAGRGTYEQYF.

This clonotype was seen repeatedly, ten times or more. V usage is TRBV29-1 and J usage is TRBJ2-5; 8 bases are shared with TRBD2. The length of the CDR3 is 12 residues. V lost 6 bases and J lost 4; bases outside the gene matches: 4. Germline CDR1 is SQVTM and CDR2 is ANQGSEA. The CDR3 region has the DNA TGCAGCGTGAGCCGGGGGGGAGAGACCCAGTACTTC. This encodes CSVSRGGETQYF. Full variable domain (rest looked up from reference TRBV29-1 and TRBJ2-5): SAVISQKPSRDICQRGTSLTIQCQVDSQVTMMFWYRQQPGQSLTLIATANQGSEATYESGFVIDKFPISRPNLTFSTLTVSNMSPEDSSIYLCSVSRGGETQYFGPGTRLLVL.